This is a list of T cell receptor beta chains from one sample in a study of T-cell memory formation after mild COVID-19. TCRdb redid the calling of the 5' RACE reads with MiXCR, one entry per CDR3 protein. The table has some 97,000 distinct CDR3 sequences, around 10% seen once. The specimen sequenced was PBMCs or a T cell subset sorted from them (not recorded which). The source is a man younger than 35 who had mild COVID-19 (a few samples of this study predate the infection). Cell type and time point are not known. The CDR3 runs from the conserved cysteine through the conserved F or W.

J gene: TRBJ2-7
V gene: TRBV4-1
CDR3 protein: CASSQTQEYEQYF

J gene: TRBJ2-3
V gene: TRBV7-6
CDR3 protein: CASSLVAGGPDTQYF

J gene: TRBJ1-4
V gene: TRBV10-3
CDR3 protein: CAISESGQGEEKLFF

J gene: TRBJ1-1
V gene: TRBV9
CDR3 protein: CASSVYGIEAAEAFF

J gene: TRBJ2-7
V gene: TRBV7-3
CDR3 protein: CASSPTGGWAYEQYF

J gene: TRBJ2-7
V gene: TRBV7-8
CDR3 protein: CASSWRGGDPNEQYF

J gene: TRBJ1-3
V gene: TRBV5-6
CDR3 protein: CASSLVTGPGNTIYF

J gene: TRBJ2-1
V gene: TRBV27
CDR3 protein: CASSFMGSNEQFF

J gene: TRBJ1-1
V gene: TRBV6-5
CDR3 protein: CATGTGGETEAFF

J gene: TRBJ2-5
V gene: TRBV4-1
CDR3 protein: CASSQGPQGFLETQYF

J gene: TRBJ1-5
V gene: TRBV4-1
CDR3 protein: CASSQEEVLANQPQHF

J gene: TRBJ2-5
V gene: TRBV4-3
CDR3 protein: CASSQGHQETQYF

J gene: TRBJ2-1
V gene: TRBV20-1
CDR3 protein: CSARDRGLAGAPNEQFF

J gene: TRBJ2-2
V gene: TRBV7-7
CDR3 protein: CASSPRRSFTGDYTGELFF

J gene: TRBJ2-1
V gene: TRBV7-9
CDR3 protein: CASSLISGSYNEQFF

J gene: TRBJ2-7
V gene: TRBV7-2
CDR3 protein: CASSLGTGSHEQYF

J gene: TRBJ1-1
V gene: TRBV4-1
CDR3 protein: CASSQKTGAFTEAFF

J gene: TRBJ2-1
V gene: TRBV7-6
CDR3 protein: CASSAAGLEQFF

J gene: TRBJ1-1
V gene: TRBV6-5
CDR3 protein: CAAQGENTEAFF

J gene: TRBJ1-2
V gene: TRBV29-1
CDR3 protein: CSVPGAGYTF

J gene: TRBJ2-1
V gene: TRBV20-1
CDR3 protein: CIPPGTVHNEQFF

J gene: TRBJ2-1
V gene: TRBV7-8
CDR3 protein: CASSPRLRLLNEQFF

J gene: TRBJ1-1
V gene: TRBV2
CDR3 protein: CASSGAYQNTEAFF

J gene: TRBJ2-7
V gene: TRBV4-3
CDR3 protein: CASSQEDRASYEQYF

J gene: TRBJ2-1
V gene: TRBV4-3
CDR3 protein: CASSRSAGGPGEYNEQFF

J gene: TRBJ2-1
V gene: TRBV19
CDR3 protein: CASSMTGSSYNEQFF

J gene: TRBJ2-5
V gene: TRBV5-1
CDR3 protein: CASSLREYYQETQYF

J gene: TRBJ2-3
V gene: TRBV7-9
CDR3 protein: CASSQAGGRDTQYF

J gene: TRBJ2-3
V gene: TRBV9
CDR3 protein: CASSVGTATDTQYF

J gene: TRBJ1-1
V gene: TRBV15
CDR3 protein: CATSNPQNTEAFF

J gene: TRBJ1-5
V gene: TRBV5-1
CDR3 protein: CASSLTAGTTPQHF

J gene: TRBJ2-3
V gene: TRBV20-1
CDR3 protein: CSAHFDRTPDTQYF

J gene: TRBJ1-2
V gene: TRBV5-6
CDR3 protein: CASSPPGQGPGYTF

J gene: TRBJ2-3
V gene: TRBV6-5
CDR3 protein: CASRQGLAGGYTQYF

J gene: TRBJ2-4
V gene: TRBV11-3
CDR3 protein: CASSYAGGDIQYF

J gene: TRBJ2-5
V gene: TRBV7-8
CDR3 protein: CASNPQGAETQYF

J gene: TRBJ1-1
V gene: TRBV7-6
CDR3 protein: CASIAGNTEAFF

J gene: TRBJ2-2
V gene: TRBV11-2
CDR3 protein: CASSLVTSGNTGELFF

J gene: TRBJ2-1
V gene: TRBV7-3
CDR3 protein: CASSSGLGLGRDEQFF

J gene: TRBJ1-6
V gene: TRBV5-6
CDR3 protein: CASSGTDYNSHLHF

J gene: TRBJ2-3
V gene: TRBV6-5
CDR3 protein: CASSYMRGSGPTYTDTQYF

J gene: TRBJ2-1
V gene: TRBV13
CDR3 protein: CASSSTPNSGVPYNEQFF

J gene: TRBJ2-7
V gene: TRBV29-1
CDR3 protein: CSGRGGGSYEQYF

J gene: TRBJ2-3
V gene: TRBV4-2
CDR3 protein: CASSQDQRGGPDTQYF

J gene: TRBJ1-2
V gene: TRBV7-9
CDR3 protein: CASSNYTGWADGYTF

J gene: TRBJ2-1
V gene: TRBV12-3/TRBV12-4
CDR3 protein: CASSFFKSGTRGYNEQFF

J gene: TRBJ2-3
V gene: TRBV7-9
CDR3 protein: CASSSLAGGHTQYF

J gene: TRBJ2-2
V gene: TRBV4-1
CDR3 protein: CASSQIGTGLNTGELFF

J gene: TRBJ2-1
V gene: TRBV4-3
CDR3 protein: CASSQSETGSSYNEQFF

J gene: TRBJ2-3
V gene: TRBV7-9
CDR3 protein: CASSFSEDSFELYF

J gene: TRBJ1-5
V gene: TRBV4-2
CDR3 protein: CASSQEKVSNQPQHF

J gene: TRBJ2-3
V gene: TRBV13
CDR3 protein: CASSHTSRGPPPTQYF

J gene: TRBJ2-3
V gene: TRBV27
CDR3 protein: CASSPWDRGDTQYF

J gene: TRBJ2-3
V gene: TRBV9
CDR3 protein: CASDDGVTDTQYF

J gene: TRBJ1-1
V gene: TRBV7-9
CDR3 protein: CASGAGGFGTEAFF